This TCR beta chain originates from a study of T-cell reconstitution after alpha-beta-depleted transplantation in children. This clonotype has a handful of counts. The CDR3 consists of 16 residues. The V and J ends lost 0 bases and 1 base, in that order; junction bases with no gene match: 4. From germline, CDR1 is SGHRS and CDR2 YFSETQ. The library targeted TCRbeta and was prepared with unique molecular identifiers. TCRdb called the PCR reads again in MiXCR, with one record for every CDR3 protein. The data hold 480,000 or so distinct CDR3 sequences, with 10% observed a single time. The sequence was collected from a child younger than 10 with inherited bone marrow failure, due to receive a stem cell transplant. The chain employs TRBV5-1 and TRBJ2-4, with 7 positions matching TRBD1. This material consisted of PBMCs, taken before TCRalphabeta/CD19-depleted stem cell transplant. In DNA form, the CDR3 reads TGCGCCAGCAGCTTGGGAGACAGGGTTGCCAAAAACATTCAGTACTTC. Protein product: CASSLGDRVAKNIQYF.